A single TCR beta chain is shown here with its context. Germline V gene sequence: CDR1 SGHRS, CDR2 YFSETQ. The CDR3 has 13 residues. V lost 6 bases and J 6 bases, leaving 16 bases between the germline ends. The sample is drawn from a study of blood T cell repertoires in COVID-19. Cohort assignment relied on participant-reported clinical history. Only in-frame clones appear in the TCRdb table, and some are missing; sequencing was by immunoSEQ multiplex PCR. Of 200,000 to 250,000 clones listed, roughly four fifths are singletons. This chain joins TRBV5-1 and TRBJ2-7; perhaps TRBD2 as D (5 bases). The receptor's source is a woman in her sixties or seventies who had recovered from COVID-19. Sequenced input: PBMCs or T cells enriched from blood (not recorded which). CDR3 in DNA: TGCGCCAGCACTACCGGGGAATTACGCGAGCAGTACTTC. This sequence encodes CASTTGELREQYF.